One TCR beta chain is described in this entry. With random hexamers, reverse transcription was performed on about 0.5 to 1 ug of RNA. TCRdb reprocessed the immunoSEQ multiplex PCR reads with MiXCR, giving one entry per CDR3 protein. The sample includes some 200,000 distinct CDR3 sequences, around 95% seen only once; the top ten take around 0.1%. This specimen comes from a study of CD8 T cells in Susac syndrome. Between the trimmed V and J ends, which lost 7 bases and 0 bases, there was a span of 12 bases. The V gene's germline CDR1 is DFQATT and CDR2 SNEGSKA (reference sequence). This CDR3 comprises 13 residues.

Sequencing was carried out using CD4+ T cells from PBMCs. The chain couples TRBV20-1 to TRBJ1-1; the D is unclear. This sequence originates from a human donor with Susac syndrome. The CDR3 DNA reads TGCAGTGTTGGTCAGAGGTTGAACACTGAAGCTTTCTTT. Translation gives CSVGQRLNTEAFF.